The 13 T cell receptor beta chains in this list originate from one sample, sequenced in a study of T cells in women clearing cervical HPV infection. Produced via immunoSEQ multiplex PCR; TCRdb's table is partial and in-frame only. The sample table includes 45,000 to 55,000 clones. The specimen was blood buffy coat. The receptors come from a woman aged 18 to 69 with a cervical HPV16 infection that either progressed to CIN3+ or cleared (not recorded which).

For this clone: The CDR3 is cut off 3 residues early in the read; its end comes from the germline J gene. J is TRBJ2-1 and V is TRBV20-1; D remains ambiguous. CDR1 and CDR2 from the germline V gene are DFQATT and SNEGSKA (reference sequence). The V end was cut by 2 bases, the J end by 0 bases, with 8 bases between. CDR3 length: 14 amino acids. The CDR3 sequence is CSARKPSSYNEQFF. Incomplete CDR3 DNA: TGCAGTGCTAGAAAGCCGAGCTCCTACAATGAG.

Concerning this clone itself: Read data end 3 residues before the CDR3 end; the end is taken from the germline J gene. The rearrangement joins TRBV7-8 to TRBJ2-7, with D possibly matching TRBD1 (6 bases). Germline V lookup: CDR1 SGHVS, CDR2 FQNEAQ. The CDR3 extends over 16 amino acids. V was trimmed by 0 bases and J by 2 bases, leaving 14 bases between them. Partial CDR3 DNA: TGTGCCAGCAGCTTAGCCCAACCCGGGACACCCTACGAG. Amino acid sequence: CASSLAQPGTPYE. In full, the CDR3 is CASSLAQPGTPYEQYF. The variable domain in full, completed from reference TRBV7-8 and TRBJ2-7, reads GAGVSQSPRYKVAKRGQDVALRCDPISGHVSLFWYQQALGQGPEFLTYFQNEAQLDKSGLPSDRFFAERPEGSVSTLKIQRTQQEDSAVYLCASSLAQPGTPYEQYFGPGTRLTVT.

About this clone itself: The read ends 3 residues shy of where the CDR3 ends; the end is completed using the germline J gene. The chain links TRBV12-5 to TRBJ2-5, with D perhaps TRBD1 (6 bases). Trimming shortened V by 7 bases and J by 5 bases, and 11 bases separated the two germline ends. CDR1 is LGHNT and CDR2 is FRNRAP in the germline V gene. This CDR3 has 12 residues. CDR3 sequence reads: CASVGGGETQYF. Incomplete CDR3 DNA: TGTGCTAGTGTAGGGGGTGGTGAGACC.

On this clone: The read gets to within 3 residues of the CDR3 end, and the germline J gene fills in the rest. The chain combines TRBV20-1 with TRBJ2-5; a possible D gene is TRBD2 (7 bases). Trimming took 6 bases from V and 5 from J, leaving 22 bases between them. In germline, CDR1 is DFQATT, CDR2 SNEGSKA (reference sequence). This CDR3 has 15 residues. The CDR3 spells CSAQRGGEGWETQYF. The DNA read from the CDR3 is TGCAGTGCCCAGAGGGGGGGTGAAGGTTGGGAGACC.

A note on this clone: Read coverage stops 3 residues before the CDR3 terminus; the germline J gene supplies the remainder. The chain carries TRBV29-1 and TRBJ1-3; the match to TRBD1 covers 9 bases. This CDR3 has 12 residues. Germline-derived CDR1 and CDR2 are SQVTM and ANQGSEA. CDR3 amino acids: CSVEDPGTGIYF. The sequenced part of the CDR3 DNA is TGCAGCGTTGAAGATCCCGGGACAGGG.

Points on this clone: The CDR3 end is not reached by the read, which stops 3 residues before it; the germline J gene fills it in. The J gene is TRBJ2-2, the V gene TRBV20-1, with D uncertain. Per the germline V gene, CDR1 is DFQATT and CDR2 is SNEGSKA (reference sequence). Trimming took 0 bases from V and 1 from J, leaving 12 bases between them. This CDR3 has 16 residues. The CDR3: CSARDVIRVNTGELFF. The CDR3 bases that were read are TGCAGTGCTAGAGATGTGATTAGGGTGAACACCGGGGAG.

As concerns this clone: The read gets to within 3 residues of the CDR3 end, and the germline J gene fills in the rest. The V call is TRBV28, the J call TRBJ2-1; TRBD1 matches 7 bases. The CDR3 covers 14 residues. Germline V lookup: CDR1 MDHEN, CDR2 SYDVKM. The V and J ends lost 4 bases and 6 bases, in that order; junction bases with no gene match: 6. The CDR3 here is CASSSGQAGNEQFF. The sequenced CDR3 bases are TGTGCCAGCAGTTCTGGACAGGCGGGCAATGAG. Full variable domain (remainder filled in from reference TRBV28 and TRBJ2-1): DVKVTQSSRYLVKRTGEKVFLECVQDMDHENMFWYRQDPGLGLRLIYFSYDVKMKEKGDIPEGYSVSREKKERFSLILESASTNQTSMYLCASSSGQAGNEQFFGPGTRLTVL.

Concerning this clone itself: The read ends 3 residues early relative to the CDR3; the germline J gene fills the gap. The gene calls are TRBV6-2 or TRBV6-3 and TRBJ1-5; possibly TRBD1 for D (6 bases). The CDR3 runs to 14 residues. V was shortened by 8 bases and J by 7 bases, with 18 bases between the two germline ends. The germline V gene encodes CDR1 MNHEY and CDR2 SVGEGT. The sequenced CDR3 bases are TGTGCCAGCCGGGAAACAGGGAACGCACAGCCC. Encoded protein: CASRETGNAQP. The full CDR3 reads CASRETGNAQPQHF.

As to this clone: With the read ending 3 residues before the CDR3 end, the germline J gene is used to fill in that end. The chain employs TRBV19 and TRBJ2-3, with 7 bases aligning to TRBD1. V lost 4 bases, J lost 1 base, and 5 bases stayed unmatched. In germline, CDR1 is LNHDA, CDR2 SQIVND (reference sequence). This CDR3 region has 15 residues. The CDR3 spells CASSNTRGRTDTQYF. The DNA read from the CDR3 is TGTGCCAGTAGTAATACGAGGGGGCGCACAGATACG.

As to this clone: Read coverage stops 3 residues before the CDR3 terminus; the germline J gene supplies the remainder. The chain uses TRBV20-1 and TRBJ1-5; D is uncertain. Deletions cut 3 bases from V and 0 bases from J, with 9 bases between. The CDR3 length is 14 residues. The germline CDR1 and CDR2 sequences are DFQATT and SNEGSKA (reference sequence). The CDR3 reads CSASLGLSNQPQHF. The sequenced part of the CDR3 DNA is TGCAGTGCTAGTCTCGGACTTAGCAATCAGCCC.

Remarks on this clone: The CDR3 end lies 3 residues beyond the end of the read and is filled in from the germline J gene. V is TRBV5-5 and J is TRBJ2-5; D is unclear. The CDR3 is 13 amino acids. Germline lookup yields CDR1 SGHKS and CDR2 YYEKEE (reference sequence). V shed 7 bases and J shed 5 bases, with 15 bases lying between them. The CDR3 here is CASCTVVWETQYF. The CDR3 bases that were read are TGTGCCAGCTGCACGGTGGTATGGGAGACC.

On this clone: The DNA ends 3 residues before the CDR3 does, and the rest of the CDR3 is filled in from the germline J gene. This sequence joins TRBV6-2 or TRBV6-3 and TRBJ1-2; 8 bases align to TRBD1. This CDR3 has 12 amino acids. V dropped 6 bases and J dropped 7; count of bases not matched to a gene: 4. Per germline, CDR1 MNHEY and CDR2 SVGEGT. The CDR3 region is CASRTGTGGYTF. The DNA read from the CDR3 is TGTGCCAGCAGAACCGGGACAGGTGGC.

The DNA read from the CDR3 is TGTGCCAGCAGCTTGCCGACAGGGGGATTACAAGAGACC. Translated: CASSLPTGGLQET. The whole CDR3 is CASSLPTGGLQETQYF. The gene calls are TRBV5-4 and TRBJ2-5, with TRBD1 identical over 9 bases. The observed sequence ends 3 residues before the CDR3 terminus, with the missing tail filled in from the germline J gene. CDR3 length equals 16 residues. J lost 2 bases, V lost 1 base, and 6 bases had no gene match. Germline CDR1 is SGHNT and CDR2 is YYREEE (reference sequence).